This T cell receptor (beta chain) was identified during a study of cytomegalovirus exposure and HLA in healthy donors. Germline assignment: CDR1 ENHRY and CDR2 SYGVKD. CDR3 size: 17 residues. V was cut by 0 bases and J by 0 bases, with 15 bases left in between. Measured with immunoSEQ multiplex PCR; TCRdb has only the in-frame clones, and not every one. The repertoire holds hundreds of thousands of clones, around 90% seen once, with approximately 3.1% in the top ten. The sequence was obtained from a young woman in good health and CMV-seronegative. This chain links TRBV10-3 with TRBJ2-7; TRBD1 is a possible D gene (5 bases). Sequences were obtained from PBMCs. The CDR3 region is CAISESLVSDSSYEQYF. The CDR3 DNA reads TGTGCCATCAGTGAGTCCTTAGTGAGCGACAGCTCCTACGAGCAGTACTTC.